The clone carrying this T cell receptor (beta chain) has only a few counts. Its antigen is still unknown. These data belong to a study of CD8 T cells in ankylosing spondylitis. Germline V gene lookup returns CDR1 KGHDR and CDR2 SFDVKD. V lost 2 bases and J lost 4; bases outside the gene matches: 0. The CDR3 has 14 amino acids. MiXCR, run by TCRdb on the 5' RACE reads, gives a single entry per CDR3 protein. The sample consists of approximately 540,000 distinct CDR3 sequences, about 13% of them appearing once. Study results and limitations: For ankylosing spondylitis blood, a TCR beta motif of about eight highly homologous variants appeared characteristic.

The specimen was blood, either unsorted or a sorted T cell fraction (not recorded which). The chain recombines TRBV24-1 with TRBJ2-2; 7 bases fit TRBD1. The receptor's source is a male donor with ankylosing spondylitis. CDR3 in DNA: TGTGCCACCAGTGATTACAGGGGCACCGGGGAGCTGTTTTTT. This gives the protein CATSDYRGTGELFF.